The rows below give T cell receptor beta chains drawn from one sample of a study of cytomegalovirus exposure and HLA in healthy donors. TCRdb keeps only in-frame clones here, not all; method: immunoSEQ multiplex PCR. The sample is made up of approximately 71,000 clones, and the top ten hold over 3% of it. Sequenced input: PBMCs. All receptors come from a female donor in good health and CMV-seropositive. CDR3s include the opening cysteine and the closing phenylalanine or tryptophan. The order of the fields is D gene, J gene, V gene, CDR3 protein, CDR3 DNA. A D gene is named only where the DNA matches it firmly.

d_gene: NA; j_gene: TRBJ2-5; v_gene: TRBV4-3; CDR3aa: CASSQVETGETQYF; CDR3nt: TGCGCCAGCAGCCAAGTAGAGACCGGGGAGACCCAGTACTTC
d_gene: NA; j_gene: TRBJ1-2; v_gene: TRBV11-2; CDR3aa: CASSLDGNYGYTF; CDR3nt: TGTGCCAGCAGCTTAGATGGCAACTATGGCTACACCTTC
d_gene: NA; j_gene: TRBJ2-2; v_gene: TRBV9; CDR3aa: CASRTRYTGELFF; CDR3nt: TGTGCCAGCCGGACTCGTTACACCGGGGAGCTGTTTTTT
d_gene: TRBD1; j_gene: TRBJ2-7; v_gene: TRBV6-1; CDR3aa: CASRTGTDLAYEQYF; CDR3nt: TGTGCCAGCAGGACCGGGACAGATTTGGCCTACGAGCAGTACTTC
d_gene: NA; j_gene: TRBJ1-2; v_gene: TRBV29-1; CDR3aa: CAAFLTTGHYGYTF; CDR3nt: TGCGCAGCGTTCCTTACGACAGGTCACTATGGCTACACCTTC
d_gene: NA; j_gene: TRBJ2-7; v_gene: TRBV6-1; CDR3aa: CASSEASTSGIYEQYF; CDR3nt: TGTGCCAGCAGTGAAGCCTCGACTAGTGGAATTTACGAGCAGTACTTC
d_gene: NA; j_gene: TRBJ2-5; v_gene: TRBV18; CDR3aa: CASSSSGGGQETQYF; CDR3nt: TGTGCCAGCTCATCCTCAGGTGGAGGCCAAGAGACCCAGTACTTC
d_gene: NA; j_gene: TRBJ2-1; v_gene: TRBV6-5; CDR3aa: CASSYWRTHNEQFF; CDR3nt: TGTGCCAGCAGTTACTGGCGGACACACAATGAGCAGTTCTTC
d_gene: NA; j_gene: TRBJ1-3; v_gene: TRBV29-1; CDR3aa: CSVGFPGTTIYF; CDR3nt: TGCAGCGTTGGCTTCCCGGGAACCACCATATATTTT
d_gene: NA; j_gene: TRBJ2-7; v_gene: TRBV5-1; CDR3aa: CASSLTGSYEQYF; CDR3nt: TGCGCCAGCAGCTTGACGGGGTCCTACGAGCAGTACTTC
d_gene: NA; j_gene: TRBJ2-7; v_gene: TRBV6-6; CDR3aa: CASNNRGSGYEQYF; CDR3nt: TGTGCCAGCAACAACCGGGGGAGCGGCTACGAGCAGTACTTC
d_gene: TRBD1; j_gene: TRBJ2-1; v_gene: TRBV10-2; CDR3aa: CASSEQGEYNEQFF; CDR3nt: TGCGCCAGCAGTGAGCAGGGGGAGTACAATGAGCAGTTCTTC
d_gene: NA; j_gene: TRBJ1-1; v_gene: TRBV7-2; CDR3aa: CASRFTQSTEAFF; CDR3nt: TGTGCCAGCAGGTTTACACAGAGCACTGAAGCTTTCTTT
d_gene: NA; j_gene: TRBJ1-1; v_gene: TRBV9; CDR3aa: CASSVDGIGGTEAFF; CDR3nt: TGTGCCAGCAGCGTAGATGGGATCGGGGGCACTGAAGCTTTCTTT
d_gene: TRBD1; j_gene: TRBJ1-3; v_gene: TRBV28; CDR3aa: CASRYRGVHADTIYF; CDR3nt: TGTGCCAGCAGATACAGGGGCGTCCATGCGGACACCATATATTTT
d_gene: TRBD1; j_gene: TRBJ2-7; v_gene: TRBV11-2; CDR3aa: CASTTTGVAYEQYF; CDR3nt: TGTGCCAGCACCACGACAGGGGTTGCCTACGAGCAGTACTTC
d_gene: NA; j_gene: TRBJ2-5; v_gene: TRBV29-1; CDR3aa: CSVGTEGETQYF; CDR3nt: TGCAGCGTTGGGACAGAGGGGGAGACCCAGTACTTC
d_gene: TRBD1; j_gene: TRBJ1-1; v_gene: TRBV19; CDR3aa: CASSITHLDRENTEAFF; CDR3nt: TGTGCCAGTAGTATTACCCACCTAGACAGGGAGAACACTGAAGCTTTCTTT
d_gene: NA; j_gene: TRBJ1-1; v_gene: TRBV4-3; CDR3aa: CASSQEISRVNTEAFF; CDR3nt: TGCGCCAGCAGCCAAGAAATCTCTCGGGTGAACACTGAAGCTTTCTTT
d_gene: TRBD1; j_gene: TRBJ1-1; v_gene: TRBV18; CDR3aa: CAGSTGEGTEAFF; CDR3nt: TGTGCCGGTTCGACAGGGGAGGGCACTGAAGCTTTCTTT
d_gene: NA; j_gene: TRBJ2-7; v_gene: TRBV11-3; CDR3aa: CASSLAWARDYEQYF; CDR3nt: TGTGCCAGCAGCTTAGCGTGGGCGCGAGACTACGAGCAGTACTTC
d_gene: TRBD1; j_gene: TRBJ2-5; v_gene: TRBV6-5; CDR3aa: CASSYSSGQGWAYF; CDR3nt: TGTGCCAGCAGTTACTCTTCTGGACAGGGATGGGCGTACTTC
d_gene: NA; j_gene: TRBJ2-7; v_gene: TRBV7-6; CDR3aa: CASSSQQGGGAYEQYF; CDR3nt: TGTGCCAGCAGCTCGCAACAGGGAGGGGGAGCCTACGAGCAGTACTTC
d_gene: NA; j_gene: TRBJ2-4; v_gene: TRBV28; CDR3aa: CASSLDSSAKNIQYF; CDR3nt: TGTGCCAGCAGTTTAGATTCTAGCGCTAAAAACATTCAGTACTTC
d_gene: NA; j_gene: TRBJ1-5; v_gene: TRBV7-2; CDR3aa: CASSLAEGGPQHF; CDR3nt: TGTGCCAGCAGCTTAGCGGAGGGCGGGCCCCAGCATTTT
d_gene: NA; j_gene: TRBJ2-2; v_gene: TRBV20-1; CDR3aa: CSASRGRELFF; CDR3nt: TGCAGTGCTAGTCGGGGGAGGGAGCTGTTTTTT
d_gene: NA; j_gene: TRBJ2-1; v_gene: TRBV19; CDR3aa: CASRDFGLKNEQFF; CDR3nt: TGTGCCAGTAGGGACTTTGGCTTAAAGAATGAGCAGTTCTTC
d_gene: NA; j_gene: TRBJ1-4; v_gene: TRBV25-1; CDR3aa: CASSVVGGSEKLFF; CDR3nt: TGTGCCAGCAGTGTGGTGGGGGGTAGCGAAAAACTGTTTTTT
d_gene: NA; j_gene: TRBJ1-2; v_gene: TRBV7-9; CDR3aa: CASSLGEKYGYTF; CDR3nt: TGTGCCAGCAGCTTAGGGGAGAAGTATGGCTACACCTTC
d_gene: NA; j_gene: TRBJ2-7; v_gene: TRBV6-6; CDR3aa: CASSLQGVEQYF; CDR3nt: TGTGCCAGCAGTTTACAGGGCGTCGAGCAGTACTTC
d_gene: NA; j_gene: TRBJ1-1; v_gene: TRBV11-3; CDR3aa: CASEPRAGGTEAFF; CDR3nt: TGTGCCAGCGAACCCAGGGCGGGGGGCACTGAAGCTTTCTTT
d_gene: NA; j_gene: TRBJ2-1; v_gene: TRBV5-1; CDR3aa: CASREASSYNEQFF; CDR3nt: TGCGCCAGCAGAGAAGCCTCCTCCTACAATGAGCAGTTCTTC
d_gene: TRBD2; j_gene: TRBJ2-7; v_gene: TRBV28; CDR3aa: CASSPRTSGRYEQYF; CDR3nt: TGTGCCAGCAGCCCCCGGACTAGCGGGAGGTACGAGCAGTACTTC
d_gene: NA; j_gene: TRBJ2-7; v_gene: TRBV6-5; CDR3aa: CASSGAGPPYEQYF; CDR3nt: TGTGCCAGCAGTGGAGCGGGCCCCCCCTACGAGCAGTACTTC
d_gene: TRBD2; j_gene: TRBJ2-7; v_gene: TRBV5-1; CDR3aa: CASSVTGGPREQYF; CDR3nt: TGCGCCAGCAGTGTTACGGGGGGGCCGCGGGAGCAGTACTTC
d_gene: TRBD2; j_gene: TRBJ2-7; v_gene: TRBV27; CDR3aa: CASSFGGNTYEQYF; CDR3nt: TGTGCCAGCAGTTTCGGGGGGAATACCTACGAGCAGTACTTC
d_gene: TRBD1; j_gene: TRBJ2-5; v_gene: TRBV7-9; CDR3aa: CASSLTGGRGTQYF; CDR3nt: TGTGCCAGCAGCCTGACAGGGGGCCGGGGGACCCAGTACTTC
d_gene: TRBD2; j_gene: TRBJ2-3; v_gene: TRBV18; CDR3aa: CASSLGTSGGTSTDTQYF; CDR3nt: TGTGCCAGCTCCCTCGGGACTAGCGGGGGAACTAGCACAGATACGCAGTATTTT
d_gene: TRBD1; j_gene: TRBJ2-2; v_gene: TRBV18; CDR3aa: CASSKPGQGNTGELFF; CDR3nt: TGTGCCAGCTCAAAACCGGGACAGGGGAACACCGGGGAGCTGTTTTTT
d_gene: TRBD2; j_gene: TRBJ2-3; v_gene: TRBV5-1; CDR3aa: CASSLVAGATDTQYF; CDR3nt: TGCGCCAGCAGCTTGGTAGCGGGGGCCACAGATACGCAGTATTTT
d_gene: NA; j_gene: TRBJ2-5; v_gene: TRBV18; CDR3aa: CASSPGQGETQYF; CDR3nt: TGTGCCAGCTCACCAGGGCAGGGTGAGACCCAGTACTTC
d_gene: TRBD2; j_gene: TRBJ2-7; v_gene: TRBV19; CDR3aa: CASSPSGTSGSYEQYF; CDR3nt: TGTGCCAGTAGTCCTTCCGGGACTAGCGGTTCCTACGAGCAGTACTTC
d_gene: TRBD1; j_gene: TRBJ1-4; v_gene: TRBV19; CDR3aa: CASSGGGAGEKLFF; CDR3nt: TGTGCCAGTAGTGGAGGGGGCGCGGGTGAAAAACTGTTTTTT
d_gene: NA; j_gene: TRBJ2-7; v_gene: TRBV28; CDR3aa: CASSSSGHGTYEQYF; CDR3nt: TGTGCCAGCAGTTCCTCGGGACACGGTACCTACGAGCAGTACTTC
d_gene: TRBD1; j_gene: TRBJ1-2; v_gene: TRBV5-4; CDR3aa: CASRRDRGSYGYTF; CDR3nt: TGTGCCAGCAGACGGGACAGGGGGTCCTATGGCTACACCTTC
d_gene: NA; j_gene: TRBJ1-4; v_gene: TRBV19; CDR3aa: CASGRGGSGEKLFF; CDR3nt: TGTGCCAGTGGGAGGGGGGGCAGCGGTGAAAAACTGTTTTTT
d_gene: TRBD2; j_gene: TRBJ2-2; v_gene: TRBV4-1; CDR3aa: CASSQDPGGRATGELFF; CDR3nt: TGCGCCAGCAGCCAAGATCCGGGCGGGAGGGCCACCGGGGAGCTGTTTTTT
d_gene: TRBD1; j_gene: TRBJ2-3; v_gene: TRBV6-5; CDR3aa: CASSPGTGGKDTQYF; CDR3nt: TGTGCCAGCAGCCCCGGGACAGGGGGCAAAGATACGCAGTATTTT
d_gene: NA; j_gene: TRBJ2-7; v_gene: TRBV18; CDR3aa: CASSQPGLADSAYEQYF; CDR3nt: TGTGCCAGCTCCCAACCAGGGCTAGCGGACAGCGCCTACGAGCAGTACTTC
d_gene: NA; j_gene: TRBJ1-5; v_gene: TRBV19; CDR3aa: CASTRDTWNQPQHF; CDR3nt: TGTGCCAGTACAAGGGACACTTGGAATCAGCCCCAGCATTTT
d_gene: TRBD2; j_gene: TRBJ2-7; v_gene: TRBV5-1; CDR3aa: CASTRTSESYEQYF; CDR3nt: TGCGCCAGCACCCGGACTAGCGAGTCCTACGAGCAGTACTTC
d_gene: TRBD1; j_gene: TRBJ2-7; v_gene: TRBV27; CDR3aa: CASSLGQGYYEQYF; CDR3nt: TGTGCCAGCAGTTTGGGACAGGGGTACTACGAGCAGTACTTC
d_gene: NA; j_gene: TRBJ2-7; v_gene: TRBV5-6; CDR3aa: CASSLSPGQPYEQYF; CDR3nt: TGTGCCAGCAGCTTGTCCCCAGGACAGCCCTACGAGCAGTACTTC
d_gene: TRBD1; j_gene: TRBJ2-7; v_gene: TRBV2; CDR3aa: CASRQNRGSYEQYF; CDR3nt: TGTGCCAGCAGGCAAAACAGGGGGAGCTACGAGCAGTACTTC
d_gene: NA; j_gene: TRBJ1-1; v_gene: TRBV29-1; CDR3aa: CSVEDGNSLNTEAFF; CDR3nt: TGCAGCGTTGAAGATGGTAACAGCTTGAACACTGAAGCTTTCTTT
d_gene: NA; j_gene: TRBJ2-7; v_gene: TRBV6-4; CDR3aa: CASSDVGLGNEQYF; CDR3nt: TGTGCCAGCAGTGATGTGGGACTGGGCAATGAGCAGTACTTC
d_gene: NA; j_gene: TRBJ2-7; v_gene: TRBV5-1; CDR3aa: CASSFSQVSYEQYF; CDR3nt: TGCGCCAGCAGCTTTTCACAGGTCTCCTACGAGCAGTACTTC
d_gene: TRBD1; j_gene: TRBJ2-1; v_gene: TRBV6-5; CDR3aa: CASSIRGLRYNEQFF; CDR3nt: TGTGCCAGCAGTATCAGGGGGCTGCGATACAATGAGCAGTTCTTC